These 28 T cell receptor beta chains were sequenced from one sample in a study of cytomegalovirus exposure and HLA in healthy donors. Primers included in the PCR were 60 Vbeta and 13 Jbeta primers. Measured with immunoSEQ multiplex PCR; TCRdb has only the in-frame clones, and not every one. The sample lists some 170,000 clones, roughly 65% occurring once. Sequencing was done on a sample of PBMCs. Source of these receptors: a man aged 18 to 30 in good health and CMV-seropositive.

This sequence joins TRBV5-4 and TRBJ1-2; 8 nucleotides align to TRBD1. The trim removed 4 bases at V and 3 bases at J, leaving 5 bases unmatched. The CDR3 spans 14 residues. CDR1 SGHNT and CDR2 YYREEE come from the germline V gene (reference sequence). The CDR3 spells CASSGMTGDYGYTF. The CDR3 DNA reads as TGTGCCAGCAGCGGAATGACAGGGGACTATGGCTACACCTTC.

This clone appeared a few times. The J gene is TRBJ1-3, the V gene TRBV5-1; D not certain. Germline CDR1 SGHRS, CDR2 YFSETQ. V lost 0 bases, J lost 0 bases, and 7 bases lay in between. The CDR3 has 15 amino acids. The CDR3 nucleotides read TGCGCCAGCAGCTTGGGGTCAGACTCTGGAAACACCATATATTTT. It yields the protein CASSLGSDSGNTIYF.

This clone appeared a single time. The rearrangement uses TRBV5-1 and TRBJ2-1, with 13 bases fitting TRBD2. Germline CDR1 is SGHRS and CDR2 is YFSETQ. The V gene end was trimmed by 4 bases and the J gene end by 7 bases; junction bases not matched to a gene: 14. The CDR3 consists of 18 residues. In DNA, the CDR3 is TGCGCCAGCAGCCAGAAGAGGACTAGCGGGGGACTAAGGAATGAGCAGTTCTTC. Translating it yields CASSQKRTSGGLRNEQFF.

V gene TRBV2 combines with J gene TRBJ2-5, with a possible D match to TRBD1 (5 bases). The V end lost 7 bases, the J end lost 7 bases, and 22 bases lay between the germline ends. Per germline, CDR1 SNHLY and CDR2 FYNNEI. This CDR3 is built from 15 residues. CDR3 sequence (DNA): TGTGCCAGCAATCCACTGGGGTCAGGGCTGGGGACCCAGTACTTC. It codes for CASNPLGSGLGTQYF.

The J gene is TRBJ2-1, the V gene TRBV19; possibly TRBD1 for D (6 bases). There are 16 residues in the CDR3. V was trimmed by 1 base and J by 0 bases, leaving 10 bases between them. Germline CDR1 is LNHDA and CDR2 is SQIVND (reference sequence). The CDR3 nucleotides read TGTGCCAGTAGTATAGTGGGGGCTAGCTCCTACAATGAGCAGTTCTTC. Translating it yields CASSIVGASSYNEQFF.

This clone has just a few counts. The rearrangement joins TRBV2 to TRBJ2-2, with D unresolved. The CDR3 is 16 amino acids. With 0 bases removed from V and 4 bases from J, the gap between germline ends came to 12 bases. Germline CDR1 and CDR2: SNHLY and FYNNEI. This CDR3 reads CASSEALTTSTGELFF. The CDR3 DNA follows: TGTGCCAGCAGTGAAGCGCTAACTACGTCCACCGGGGAGCTGTTTTTT.

V gene TRBV7-9 combines with J gene TRBJ2-1; TRBD1 aligns across 7 bases. The trim removed 5 bases at V and 4 bases at J, leaving 8 bases unmatched. Germline V gene lookup returns CDR1 SEHNR and CDR2 FQNEAQ (reference sequence). The CDR3 is 15 residues long. CDR3 DNA sequence: TGTGCCAGCAGCGGACCGGGGACAGAATACAATGAGCAGTTCTTC. Protein: CASSGPGTEYNEQFF.

This chain joins TRBV7-9 and TRBJ1-4; D is uncertain. V lost 2 bases to trimming and J lost 7 bases, with 11 bases between them. The germline V gene has CDR1 SEHNR and CDR2 FQNEAQ (reference sequence). This CDR3 spans 14 amino acids. The CDR3 DNA follows: TGTGCCAGCAGCTTATCATTCGGAGGTGAAAAACTGTTTTTT. It is translated as CASSLSFGGEKLFF.

The chain recombines TRBV7-2 with TRBJ2-3; 10 bases fit TRBD2. Germline CDR1 and CDR2: SGHTA and FQGNSA. The CDR3 runs 19 residues. Trimming at V came to 4 bases and at J to 0 bases, leaving 13 bases not matched to a gene. CDR3 sequence: CASSYRLAGAEGSTDTQYF. Here the CDR3 DNA reads TGTGCCAGCAGCTATAGGCTAGCGGGAGCCGAGGGTAGCACAGATACGCAGTATTTT.

V gene TRBV7-6 combines with J gene TRBJ1-5; D uncertain. Trimming cost V 1 base and J 5 bases, with 12 bases left between them. The CDR3 extends over 15 amino acids. Germline V lookup: CDR1 SGHVS, CDR2 FNYEAQ. DNA for the CDR3: TGTGCCAGCAGCTTAGGCCCCGGGTGGGATCAGCCCCAGCATTTT. It is translated as CASSLGPGWDQPQHF.

The chain carries TRBV4-1 and TRBJ1-4; 9 bases line up with TRBD1. The germline gives CDR1 MGHRA, CDR2 YSYEKL. This CDR3 spans 16 amino acids. With V trimmed by 0 bases and J by 8 bases, 7 bases remained unmatched. The CDR3 loop reads CASSQETGTGREKLFF. The DNA for the CDR3 is TGCGCCAGCAGCCAAGAAACCGGGACAGGGAGAGAAAAACTGTTTTTT.

V is TRBV7-8 and J is TRBJ2-3, with D hard to call. This CDR3 contains 12 residues. V dropped 5 bases and J dropped 4 bases, with 7 bases sitting between them. CDR1 and CDR2 from the germline V gene are SGHVS and FQNEAQ. The CDR3 DNA is TGTGCCAGCAGCCCGTACTCAGATACGCAGTATTTT. It codes for CASSPYSDTQYF.

About this clone: The junction does not match germline at one end; this may be a read error. The chain employs TRBV27 and TRBJ1-1; D possibly corresponds to TRBD1 (5 bases). The CDR3 is 14 residues long. The germline CDR1 and CDR2 sequences are MNHEY and SMNVEV (reference sequence). The CDR3 nucleotides read TGTGCCAGCAGTCTATCGGGGGGGTACCTTGAAGCTTTCTTT. The encoded protein is CASSLSGGYLEAFF.

V gene TRBV6-6 combines with J gene TRBJ2-4; D uncertain. Germline CDR1 MNHNY, CDR2 SVGAGI (reference sequence). V was clipped by 3 bases and J by 0 bases, with 12 bases between them. This CDR3 is 16 amino acids long. The CDR3 DNA reads as TGTGCCAGCAGTTATCCGGGTCTGCTAGCCAAAAACATTCAGTACTTC. Amino acids: CASSYPGLLAKNIQYF.

As regards this clone: The same CDR3 is also encoded by other DNA sequences in this sample. V is TRBV5-1 and J is TRBJ1-1, with D hard to call. V lost 1 base to trimming and J lost 4 bases, with 5 bases between them. Germline V gene lookup returns CDR1 SGHRS and CDR2 YFSETQ. This CDR3 has 12 amino acids. This CDR3 reads CASSLRGTEAFF. CDR3 DNA: TGCGCCAGCAGCTTGCGGGGCACTGAAGCTTTCTTT. The full variable domain, completed using reference TRBV5-1 and TRBJ1-1, is KAGVTQTPRYLIKTRGQQVTLSCSPISGHRSVSWYQQTPGQGLQFLFEYFSETQRNKGNFPGRFSGRQFSNSRSEMNVSTLELGDSALYLCASSLRGTEAFFGQGTRLTVV.

The chain recombines TRBV6-4 with TRBJ2-5; 8 bases map to TRBD2. Germline CDR1 is MRHNA and CDR2 is SNTAGT. There are 15 residues in the CDR3. V was pared by 3 bases and J by 4 bases, with 7 bases of the junction left unmatched. The CDR3 loop reads CASSEGAGAVETQYF. As DNA, the CDR3 is TGTGCCAGCAGTGAGGGAGCGGGAGCGGTAGAGACCCAGTACTTC.

The chain employs TRBV2 and TRBJ2-1, with 9 bases matching TRBD2. V lost 7 bases, J lost 6 bases, and 10 bases stayed unmatched. The germline V gene encodes CDR1 SNHLY and CDR2 FYNNEI. CDR3 size: 15 residues. The CDR3 DNA follows: TGTGCCAGCACCGGACTAGCGTCCGCTGTCAATGAGCAGTTCTTC. The encoded protein is CASTGLASAVNEQFF.

The J gene is TRBJ1-3, the V gene TRBV4-2; no clear D. The CDR3 has 16 amino acids. Germline loops: CDR1 LGHNA, CDR2 YNFKEQ. Between the trimmed V and J ends, which lost 0 bases and 0 bases, there was a span of 9 bases. The CDR3 bases are TGTGCCAGCAGCCAAGATCGGAGGGACTCTGGAAACACCATATATTTT. This sequence encodes CASSQDRRDSGNTIYF.

The genes are TRBV6-1 and TRBJ1-2; possibly TRBD1 for D (6 bases). The CDR3 runs 15 residues. V gave up 0 bases and J gave up 4 bases, with 12 bases separating them. Looked up from germline, CDR1 is MNHNS and CDR2 is SASEGT. This chain's CDR3 is CASSEAASGVYGYTF. The CDR3 bases are TGTGCCAGCAGTGAAGCGGCTTCAGGGGTCTATGGCTACACCTTC.

This clone was observed a few times. The genes are TRBV5-8 and TRBJ1-1; D may be TRBD1 (6 bases). The V end was cut by 4 bases, the J end by 1 base, with 11 bases between. Germline V gene data show CDR1 as SGHTS and CDR2 as YDEGEE. The CDR3 sequence is 14 residues long. CDR3 DNA sequence: TGTGCCAGCAGCCGGGGACACGCGAACACTGAAGCTTTCTTT. Translated, it gives CASSRGHANTEAFF.

The CDR3 nucleotides are TGCGCCAGCAGCTTGGACGGAGACCAGCCCCAGCATTTT. It specifies CASSLDGDQPQHF. The chain combines TRBV5-1 with TRBJ1-5; no definite D call. The V gene lost 0 bases and the J gene lost 7 bases, with 8 bases spanning the gap. The V gene's germline CDR1 is SGHRS and CDR2 YFSETQ. The CDR3 length is 13 residues.

V usage is TRBV6-1 and J usage is TRBJ2-2, with 11 bases fitting TRBD1. CDR1 is MNHNS, CDR2 SASEGT, per germline. This CDR3 is built from 13 residues. J lost 4 bases, V lost 11 bases, and 3 bases had no gene match. CDR3 sequence: CAGGTGGTGELFF. As DNA, the CDR3 is TGTGCCGGGGGGACAGGGGGCACCGGGGAGCTGTTTTTT.

V usage is TRBV6-6 and J usage is TRBJ1-3; TRBD1 aligns across 7 bases. The CDR3 runs to 14 residues. V was pared by 2 bases and J by 8 bases, with 6 bases of the junction left unmatched. CDR1 is MNHNY and CDR2 is SVGAGI in the germline V gene (reference sequence). The CDR3 DNA sequence: TGTGCCAGCAGTTACCGACAGGGACGGGACACCATATATTTT. Its protein is CASSYRQGRDTIYF.

This clone has only a few counts. The chain has TRBV6-5 and TRBJ1-6, with no clear D. CDR3 length: 13 residues. Per the germline V gene, CDR1 is MNHEY and CDR2 is SVGAGI. V was pared by 10 bases and J by 5 bases, with 12 bases between. The CDR3 here is CATGLRHNSPLHF. In DNA form, the CDR3 reads TGTGCCACAGGCCTACGACATAATTCACCCCTCCACTTT.

The chain couples TRBV6-4 to TRBJ1-2; D gene ambiguous. Germline lookup yields CDR1 MRHNA and CDR2 SNTAGT. Trimming shortened V by 2 bases and J by 7 bases, and 11 bases separated the two germline ends. The CDR3 is 13 residues long. CDR3 sequence (DNA): TGTGCCAGCAGTGACCAGTACACGGGTGGCTACACCTTC. Encoded protein: CASSDQYTGGYTF.

The gene calls are TRBV30 and TRBJ1-5; D is unclear. CDR1 GTSNPN and CDR2 SVGIG come from the germline V gene (reference sequence). The CDR3 covers 14 residues. The V end lost 0 bases, the J end lost 5 bases, and 11 bases lay between the germline ends. The CDR3 DNA reads as TGTGCCTGGAGTGTAACGGGTTTAGATCAGCCCCAGCATTTT. Residues: CAWSVTGLDQPQHF.

This clone has a single count. The sample carries other DNA sequences with the same CDR3. The CDR3 region is CASSQGGASGGFLETQYF. Here the CDR3 DNA reads TGCGCCAGCAGCCAAGGGGGGGCCAGCGGGGGATTTTTAGAGACCCAGTACTTC. This rearrangement joins TRBV4-1 to TRBJ2-5; 8 nucleotides align to TRBD2. This CDR3 has 18 residues. Germline lookup yields CDR1 MGHRA and CDR2 YSYEKL. V was clipped by 1 base and J by 4 bases; unmatched bases: 14.

The chain recombines TRBV25-1 with TRBJ1-1; D perhaps matches TRBD1 (5 bases). V lost 1 base and J 11 bases, leaving 8 bases between the germline ends. CDR3 length equals 11 residues. CDR1 is MGHDK and CDR2 is SYGVNS in the germline V gene. CDR3 DNA sequence: TGTGCCAGCAGTGAATCAGGGTTGGCTTTCTTT. Protein: CASSESGLAFF.